This T cell receptor beta chain was recorded in a study of spatial heterogeneity in lung cancer. Germline V gene lookup returns CDR1 LNHDA and CDR2 SQIVND (reference sequence). The ends were cut back, 5 bases at V and 4 bases at J, with 20 bases in the middle. This CDR3 comprises 16 residues. This clonotype was seen at least ten times. Its target is unknown. The library was built for alpha chains, so this beta chain is an off-target read and its size means little. Study observations and caveats: Mutation counts in tumors were tracked by counts of expanded intratumoral alpha and beta TCRs. Nonsynonymous mutation counts, ubiquitous and regional, were tracked by the respective counts of ubiquitous and regional expanded TCRs.

The time point denotes: sample taken at primary tumor resection. A unique molecular identifier was carried by every single TCR cDNA molecule. TCRdb ran MiXCR on the 5' RACE reads and lists one entry per CDR3 protein. The sample shows about 5,100 distinct CDR3 sequences, 6% to 7.5% of them seen only once. The chain joins TRBV19 to TRBJ1-2; a possible D gene is TRBD1 (6 bases). The clonotype originates from a female donor with early-stage non-small cell lung cancer. The sequences come from lung tumor tissue, collected at surgery. CDR3 region: CASSLGGGGGSYGYTF. In DNA, the CDR3 is TGTGCCAGTAGTCTCGGTGGTGGAGGGGGATCCTATGGCTACACCTTC.